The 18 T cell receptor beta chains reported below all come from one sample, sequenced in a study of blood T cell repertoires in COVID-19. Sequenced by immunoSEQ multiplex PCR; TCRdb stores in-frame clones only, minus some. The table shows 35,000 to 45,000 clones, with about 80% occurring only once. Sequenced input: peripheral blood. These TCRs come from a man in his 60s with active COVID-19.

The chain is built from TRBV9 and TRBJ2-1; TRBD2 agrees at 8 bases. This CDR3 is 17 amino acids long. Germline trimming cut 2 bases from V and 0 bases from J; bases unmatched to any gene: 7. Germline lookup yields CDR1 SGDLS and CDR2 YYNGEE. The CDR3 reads CASSVSRSGSSYNEQFF. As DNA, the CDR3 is TGTGCCAGCAGCGTGAGCCGGAGCGGGAGCTCCTACAATGAGCAGTTCTTC.

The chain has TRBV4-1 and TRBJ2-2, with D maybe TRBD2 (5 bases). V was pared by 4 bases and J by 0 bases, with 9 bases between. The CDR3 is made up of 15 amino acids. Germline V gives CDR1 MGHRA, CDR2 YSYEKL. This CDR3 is CASSRAGSNTGELFF. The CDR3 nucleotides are TGCGCCAGCAGCCGCGCGGGTTCGAACACCGGGGAGCTGTTTTTT.

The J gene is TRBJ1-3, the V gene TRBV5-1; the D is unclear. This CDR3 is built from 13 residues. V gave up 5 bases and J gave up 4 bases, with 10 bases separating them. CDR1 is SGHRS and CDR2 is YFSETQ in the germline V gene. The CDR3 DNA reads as TGCGCCAGCAGACCGGGAACGGGAAACACCATATATTTT. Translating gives CASRPGTGNTIYF.

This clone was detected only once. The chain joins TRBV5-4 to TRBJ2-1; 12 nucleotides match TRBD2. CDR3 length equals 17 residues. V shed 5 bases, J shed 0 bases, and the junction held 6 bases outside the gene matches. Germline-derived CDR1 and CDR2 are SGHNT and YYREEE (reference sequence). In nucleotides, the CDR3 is TGTGCCAGCAGGGCGACTAGCGGGGGACGCTCCTACAATGAGCAGTTCTTC. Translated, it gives CASRATSGGRSYNEQFF.

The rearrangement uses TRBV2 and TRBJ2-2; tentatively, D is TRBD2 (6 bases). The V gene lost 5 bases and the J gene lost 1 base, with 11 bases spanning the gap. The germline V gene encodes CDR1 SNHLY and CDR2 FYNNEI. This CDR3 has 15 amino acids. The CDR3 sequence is CASSFLRGNTGELFF. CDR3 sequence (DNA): TGTGCCAGCAGTTTCCTGCGGGGGAACACCGGGGAGCTGTTTTTT.

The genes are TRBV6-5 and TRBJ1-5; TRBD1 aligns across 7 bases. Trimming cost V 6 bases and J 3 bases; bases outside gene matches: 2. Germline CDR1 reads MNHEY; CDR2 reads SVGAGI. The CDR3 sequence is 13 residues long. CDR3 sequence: CASRGQNNQPQHF. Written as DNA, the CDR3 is TGTGCCAGCAGGGGACAGAACAATCAGCCCCAGCATTTT.

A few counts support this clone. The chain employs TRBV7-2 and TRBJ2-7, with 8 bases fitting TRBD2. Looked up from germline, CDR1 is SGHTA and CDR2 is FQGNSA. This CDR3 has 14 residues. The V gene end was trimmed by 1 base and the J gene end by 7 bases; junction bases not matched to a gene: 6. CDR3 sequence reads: CASSLGSGRGEQYF. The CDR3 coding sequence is TGTGCCAGCAGCTTAGGGAGCGGGAGAGGAGAGCAGTACTTC.

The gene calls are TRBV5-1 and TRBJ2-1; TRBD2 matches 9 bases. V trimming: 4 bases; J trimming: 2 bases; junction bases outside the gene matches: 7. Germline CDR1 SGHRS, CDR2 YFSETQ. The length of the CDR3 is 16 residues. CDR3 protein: CASSPAPSGTYNEQFF. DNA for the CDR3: TGCGCCAGCAGCCCTGCCCCTAGCGGGACCTACAATGAGCAGTTCTTC.

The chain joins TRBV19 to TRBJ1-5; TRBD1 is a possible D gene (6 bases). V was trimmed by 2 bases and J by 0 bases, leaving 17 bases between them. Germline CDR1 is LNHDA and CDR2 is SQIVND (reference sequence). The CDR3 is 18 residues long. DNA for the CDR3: TGTGCCAGTAGTATACTTGTTGGGACACTGGATAGCAATCAGCCCCAGCATTTT. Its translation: CASSILVGTLDSNQPQHF.

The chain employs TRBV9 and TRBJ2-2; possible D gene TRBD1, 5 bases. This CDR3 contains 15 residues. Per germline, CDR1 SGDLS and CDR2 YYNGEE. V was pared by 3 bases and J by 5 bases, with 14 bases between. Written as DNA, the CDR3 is TGTGCCAGCAGCGCTCCACCCACAGGAACCGGGGAGCTGTTTTTT. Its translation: CASSAPPTGTGELFF.

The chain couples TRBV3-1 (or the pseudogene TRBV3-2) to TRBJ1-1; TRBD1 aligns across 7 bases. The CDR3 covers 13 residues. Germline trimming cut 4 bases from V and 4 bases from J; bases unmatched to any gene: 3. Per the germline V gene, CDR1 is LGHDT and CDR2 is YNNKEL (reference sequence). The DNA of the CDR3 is TGTGCCAGCAGCCCGACAGGGACCACTGAAGCTTTCTTT. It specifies CASSPTGTTEAFF.

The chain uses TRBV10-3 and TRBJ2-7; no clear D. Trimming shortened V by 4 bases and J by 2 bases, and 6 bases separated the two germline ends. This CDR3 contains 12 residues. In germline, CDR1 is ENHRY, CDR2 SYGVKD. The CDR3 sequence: CAISGQTYEQYF. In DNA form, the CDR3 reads TGTGCCATCAGTGGGCAGACCTACGAGCAGTACTTC.

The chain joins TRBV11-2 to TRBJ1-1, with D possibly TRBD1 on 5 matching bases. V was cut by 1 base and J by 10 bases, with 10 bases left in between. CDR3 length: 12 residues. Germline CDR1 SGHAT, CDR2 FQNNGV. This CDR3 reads CASSLVQESAFF. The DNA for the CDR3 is TGTGCCAGCAGCTTAGTACAGGAATCAGCTTTCTTT.

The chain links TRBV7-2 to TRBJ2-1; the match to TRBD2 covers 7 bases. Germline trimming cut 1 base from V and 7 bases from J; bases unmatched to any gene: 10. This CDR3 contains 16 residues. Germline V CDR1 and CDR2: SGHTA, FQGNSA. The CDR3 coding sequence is TGTGCCAGCAGCTTAGTCGGGGGGATCGTCATGAATGAGCAGTTCTTC. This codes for CASSLVGGIVMNEQFF.

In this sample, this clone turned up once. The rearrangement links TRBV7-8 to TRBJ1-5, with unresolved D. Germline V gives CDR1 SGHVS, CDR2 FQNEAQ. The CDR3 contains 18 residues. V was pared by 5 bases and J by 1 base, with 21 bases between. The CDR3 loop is CASSPRSPWSGSNQPQHF. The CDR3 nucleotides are TGTGCCAGCAGCCCCCGATCTCCCTGGTCGGGAAGCAATCAGCCCCAGCATTTT.

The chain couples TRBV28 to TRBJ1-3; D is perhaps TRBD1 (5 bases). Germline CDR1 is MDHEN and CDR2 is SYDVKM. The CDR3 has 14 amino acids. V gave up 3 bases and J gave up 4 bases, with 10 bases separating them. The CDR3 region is CASSLTETGNTIYF. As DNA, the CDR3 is TGTGCCAGCAGTTTGACAGAGACAGGAAACACCATATATTTT.

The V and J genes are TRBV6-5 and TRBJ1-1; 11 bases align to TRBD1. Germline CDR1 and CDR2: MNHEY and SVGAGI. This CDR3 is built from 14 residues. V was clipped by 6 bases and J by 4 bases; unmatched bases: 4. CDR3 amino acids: CASSFGTGGTEAFF. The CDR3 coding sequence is TGTGCCAGCAGCTTCGGGACAGGGGGCACTGAAGCTTTCTTT.

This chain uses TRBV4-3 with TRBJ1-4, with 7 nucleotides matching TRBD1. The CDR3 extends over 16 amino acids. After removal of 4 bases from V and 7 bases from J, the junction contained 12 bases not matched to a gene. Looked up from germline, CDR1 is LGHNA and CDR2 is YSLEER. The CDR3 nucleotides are TGCGCCAGCAGCCGAGGCGGGCGACAGGGTAGTGAAAAACTGTTTTTT. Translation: CASSRGGRQGSEKLFF.